This TCR beta chain was captured by sequencing in a study of CD8 T cells in Susac syndrome. The V end was cut by 7 bases, the J end by 6 bases, with 10 bases between. Per the germline V gene, CDR1 is MDHEN and CDR2 is SYDVKM. The CDR3 totals 12 residues. RNA was extracted with the RNeasy kit, and a quantity of about 0.45 to 1 ug was reverse transcribed using random hexamers. One entry per CDR3 protein results from TCRdb running MiXCR on the immunoSEQ multiplex PCR reads. The data hold around 160,000 distinct CDR3 sequences, with roughly 94% observed a single time. The sequenced sample was CD4+ T cells from PBMCs. This chain links TRBV28 with TRBJ1-5, with D possibly matching TRBD1 (5 bases). This receptor was identified in a human donor with multiple sclerosis. The CDR3 DNA reads as TGTGCCAGCACCACGGGGCTTCAGCCCCAGCATTTT. Protein: CASTTGLQPQHF. Drawing the rest from reference TRBV28 and TRBJ1-5, the complete variable domain is DVKVTQSSRYLVKRTGEKVFLECVQDMDHENMFWYRQDPGLGLRLIYFSYDVKMKEKGDIPEGYSVSREKKERFSLILESASTNQTSMYLCASTTGLQPQHFGDGTRLSIL.